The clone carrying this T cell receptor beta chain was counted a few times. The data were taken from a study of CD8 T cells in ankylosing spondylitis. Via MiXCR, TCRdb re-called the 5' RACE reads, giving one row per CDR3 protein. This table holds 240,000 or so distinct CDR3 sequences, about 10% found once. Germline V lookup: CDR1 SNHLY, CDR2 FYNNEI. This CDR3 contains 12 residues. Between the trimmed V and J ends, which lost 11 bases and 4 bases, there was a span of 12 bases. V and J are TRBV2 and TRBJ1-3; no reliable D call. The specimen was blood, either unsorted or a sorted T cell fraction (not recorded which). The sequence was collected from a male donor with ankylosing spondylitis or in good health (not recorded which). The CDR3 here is CAVLGYGNTIYF. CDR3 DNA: TGTGCCGTACTAGGGTACGGAAACACCATATATTTT.